This is a list of T cell receptor beta chains from one sample in a study of molecular identifiers for immune sequencing clone quantification. TCRdb reprocessed the PCR reads via MiXCR and lists one record per CDR3 protein. The data show a few hundred thousand distinct CDR3 sequences, about a fifth seen once. The specimen sequenced was naive CD8+ T cells from blood, with Jurkat cell RNA spiked in. These receptor sequences come from a human donor in good health. Some libraries in this study had Jurkat cell RNA spiked in. The CDR3 runs from the conserved cysteine through the conserved F or W. The D gene is left open where the match is weak. A clone size is listed for some rows: how often the clone was seen (once, few, many), or a class if it is expanded.

size,J,V,D,DNA,CDR3
few,TRBJ2-7,TRBV19,.,TGTGCCAGTAGTACCGTCCCCCGGGGAGGCGAGCAGTACTTC,CASSTVPRGGEQYF
.,TRBJ1-3,TRBV6-5,.,TGTGCCGCTGTACAGGGAAACACCATATATTTT,CAAVQGNTIYF
.,TRBJ1-4,TRBV27,.,TGTGCCAGCAGACAGGCAAGTGGGTGGCCTCATGAAAAACCGTTTTTT,CASRQASGWPHEKPFF
many,TRBJ2-3,TRBV10-2,.,TGCGCCAGCAGTGAGGGTCCCTGGGATACGCAGTATTTT,CASSEGPWDTQYF
many,TRBJ2-7,TRBV5-4,.,TGTGCCAGCAGCTTGGGCCCTGGGACGGACTCCTACGAGCAGTACTTC,CASSLGPGTDSYEQYF
few,TRBJ2-7,TRBV21-1,.,TGTGCCAGCAGCAAATCACAGAGTCAGGCCTACGAGCAGTACTTC,CASSKSQSQAYEQYF
few,TRBJ2-7,TRBV5-5,.,TGTGCCAGCAGCTTAGACCAGATGAACGAGCAGTACTTC,CASSLDQMNEQYF
few,TRBJ2-2,TRBV6-6,.,TGTGCCAGCAGTTACCCGACTAGCACCGGGGAGCTGTTTTTT,CASSYPTSTGELFF
.,TRBJ1-5,TRBV4-1,.,TGCGCCAGCAGCCAAGTATTAGGCAATAGCAATCAGCCCCAGCATTTT,CASSQVLGNSNQPQHF
few,TRBJ1-2,TRBV7-2,.,TGTGCCAGCAGCTCCATTTTTGGCTACACCTTC,CASSSIFGYTF
many,TRBJ2-7,TRBV20-1,.,TGCAGTGCTATCTACGATCAGGGTCCGGAGTACTTC,CSAIYDQGPEYF
few,TRBJ1-5,TRBV3-1,.,TGTGCCAGCAGCATAGAAGTGGGGAGGCCCGAACAGCCCCAGCATTTT,CASSIEVGRPEQPQHF
few,TRBJ1-1,TRBV5-1,.,TGCGCCAGCAGCTTGCTCAGAGACACTGAAGCTTTCTTT,CASSLLRDTEAFF
few,TRBJ2-7,TRBV12-3/TRBV12-4,.,TGTGCCAGCAGTTTAGGTACCGATCTTAATAAGGATTACGAGCAGTACTTC,CASSLGTDLNKDYEQYF
many,TRBJ2-4,TRBV14,TRBD1,TGTGCCAGCAGCCAAACGACAGGGCGTCTAAACATTCAGTACTTC,CASSQTTGRLNIQYF
few,TRBJ1-6,TRBV27,.,TGTGCCAGCAGTATACAGGGTTACAATTCACCCCTCCACTTT,CASSIQGYNSPLHF
.,TRBJ1-1,TRBV12-3/TRBV12-4,.,TGTGCCAGCAAGTGGTTGGGAAACACTGAAGCTTTCTTT,CASKWLGNTEAFF
many,TRBJ2-3,TRBV27,.,TGTGCCAGCAGTACTAGGCGGGGCAGCACAGATACGCAGTATTTT,CASSTRRGSTDTQYF
.,TRBJ2-7,TRBV27,.,TGTGACAGCAGTTTGACAGGCTACGAGCAGTACTTC,CDSSLTGYEQYF
many,TRBJ1-1,TRBV5-4,.,TGTGCCAGCAGCACTACAGGCACTGAAGCTTTCTTT,CASSTTGTEAFF
many,TRBJ2-7,TRBV27,TRBD1,TGTGCCAGCAGTTTAAGACAGGGGCACGAGCAGTACTTC,CASSLRQGHEQYF
few,TRBJ2-1,TRBV13,TRBD2,TGTGCCAGCAGCTTCGGACTAGCGGGGGGGATGGAAGAGCAGTTCTTC,CASSFGLAGGMEEQFF
few,TRBJ2-2,TRBV27,TRBD2,TGTGCCAGCAGTTTTATAACGGTAGCGGGAGCAAACACCGGGGAGCTGTTTTTT,CASSFITVAGANTGELFF
few,TRBJ2-5,TRBV15,TRBD1,TGTGCCACCAGTTTAATGAACGGGACAGAACAAGAGACCCAGTACTTC,CATSLMNGTEQETQYF
many,TRBJ2-5,TRBV5-1,.,TGCGCCAGCAGCCAAGCCCTTTGGGGCCAAGAGACCCAGTACTTC,CASSQALWGQETQYF
.,TRBJ2-1,TRBV29-1,TRBD2,TGCAGCCCCTGGGGGGGGAGTGCTAATGAGCAGTTCTTC,CSPWGGSANEQFF
many,TRBJ1-1,TRBV4-1,.,TGCGCCAGCAGCTCGCGACAGAACATGAACACTGAAGCTTTCTTT,CASSSRQNMNTEAFF
many,TRBJ2-2,TRBV7-9,.,TGTGCCAGCAGCACGGCTGGCGGGGAGCTGTTTTTT,CASSTAGGELFF
few,TRBJ2-2,TRBV28,TRBD2,TGTGCCAGCAGTTTATTTTTTCGCGGGAGGGCCCACGGGGAGCTGTTTTTT,CASSLFFRGRAHGELFF
.,TRBJ1-6,TRBV18,TRBD1,TGTGCCAGCTCACCATCCTTCGGGACAGGGATTAATTCACCCCTCCACTTT,CASSPSFGTGINSPLHF
few,TRBJ2-5,TRBV19,.,TGTGCCAGTAGTTCGCGAGCGGATATGGAGACCCAGTACTTC,CASSSRADMETQYF
few,TRBJ2-7,TRBV4-1,.,TGCGCCAGCAGCCCTACCGAGGGAGGCTACGAGCAGTACTTC,CASSPTEGGYEQYF
.,TRBJ1-1,TRBV20-1,TRBD1,TGCAGTGCTAGTTTAGGGGGCTGGACTGAAGCTTTCTTT,CSASLGGWTEAFF
.,TRBJ2-6,TRBV27,TRBD2,TGTGCCAGCAGTTTGGTAGCGGGAGCACCTGGGGCCAACGTCCTGACTTTC,CASSLVAGAPGANVLTF
few,TRBJ1-5,TRBV27,.,TGTGCCGGCAAACAGGGTTTTGGCAATCAGCCCCAGCATTTT,CAGKQGFGNQPQHF
few,TRBJ1-6,TRBV21-1,.,TGTGCCCCCCAGGGCCAGTATAATTCACCCCTCCACTTT,CAPQGQYNSPLHF
many,TRBJ2-7,TRBV5-5,.,TGTGCCAGCAGCTTGTCGGGACATAACTACGAGCAGTACTTC,CASSLSGHNYEQYF
many,TRBJ2-6,TRBV5-1,.,TGCGCCAGCAGCCCCCAGGCTACTGGGGCCAACGTCCTGACTTTC,CASSPQATGANVLTF
few,TRBJ2-7,TRBV12-3/TRBV12-4,.,TGTGCCAGCAGTTTAGGGGGTTTTGACTACGAGCAGTACTTC,CASSLGGFDYEQYF
.,TRBJ1-5,TRBV11-2,.,TGTGCCAGCAGCTTAGACGGGGGCCAGACCAATCAGCCCCAGCATTTT,CASSLDGGQTNQPQHF
many,TRBJ2-2,TRBV24-1,.,TGTGCCACCAGTTCCGGACCACCCTCGACCGGGGAGCTGTTTTTT,CATSSGPPSTGELFF
few,TRBJ2-2,TRBV12-3/TRBV12-4,.,TGTGCCAGCAGTTTAATCCTGAACACCGGGGAGCTGTTTTTT,CASSLILNTGELFF
many,TRBJ1-1,TRBV4-3,.,TGCGCCAGCAGCCAAGATTGGTTCGGGCCGGGGACTGAAGCTTTCTTT,CASSQDWFGPGTEAFF
many,TRBJ2-3,TRBV11-2,.,TGTGCCAGCAGCTTAGTTCTGGCGGGGATCACAGATACGCAGTATTTT,CASSLVLAGITDTQYF
many,TRBJ2-3,TRBV20-1,.,TGCAGTGCTAGAGATCCCCGCGGGGCATACACAGATACGCAGTATTTT,CSARDPRGAYTDTQYF
.,TRBJ2-7,TRBV20-1,TRBD1,TGCAGTGCTAGCCAACTCCGGGACAGGGGCACCTACGAGCAGTACTTC,CSASQLRDRGTYEQYF
few,TRBJ1-4,TRBV11-2,TRBD1,TGTGCCAGCAGGTCGGGACAGCTCAAAAATGAGGAACTGGTTTTT,CASRSGQLKNEELVF
many,TRBJ2-7,TRBV20-1,TRBD2,TGCAGCGCTAGCGGGGGGAAGTACGAGCAGTACTTC,CSASGGKYEQYF
few,TRBJ2-3,TRBV9,.,TGTGCCAGCAGCGAGGAGGGCCTGAGCACAGATACGCAGTATTTT,CASSEEGLSTDTQYF
few,TRBJ2-7,TRBV20-1,TRBD2,TGCAGTGGTAAGGGACTAGCGGGAGGTCCACAATACGAGCAGTACTTC,CSGKGLAGGPQYEQYF
many,TRBJ1-5,TRBV28,TRBD1,TGTGCCAGCAGTCTTACAGGGGGCGAACAGCCCCAGCATTTT,CASSLTGGEQPQHF
many,TRBJ2-3,TRBV28,.,TGTGCCAGCAGTCCCCCCTTGAGAACGGGAGTGGCTGATACGCAGTATTTT,CASSPPLRTGVADTQYF
.,TRBJ2-1,TRBV12-3/TRBV12-4,.,TGTGCCAGCAGTCCAGCCTTCCGAGAAGGCAATGAGCAGTTCTTC,CASSPAFREGNEQFF
.,TRBJ2-6,TRBV6-2/TRBV6-3,.,TGTGCCAGCAGGCAGGTAGCTGGGGCCAACGTCCTGACTTTC,CASRQVAGANVLTF
few,TRBJ2-3,TRBV12-3/TRBV12-4,.,TGTGCCAGCAGTTTAGTAAGGGAGACAGATACGCAGTATTTT,CASSLVRETDTQYF
.,TRBJ2-1,TRBV9,.,TGTGCCAGCAGCGTAGTCGGCGGGATACCATCCAATGAGCAGTTCTTC,CASSVVGGIPSNEQFF
.,TRBJ1-1,TRBV6-1,TRBD1,TGTGCCAGCAGTGTTGGAGGACAGGGGATTGGAAACACTGAAGCTTTCTTT,CASSVGGQGIGNTEAFF